This record looks at one TCR beta chain sequence and its context. Its antigen is unknown. The record originates from a study of radiation and T cells in renal cell carcinoma. General study results and limits: No pretreatment tumor biopsies were available for baseline clonotypes. From baseline, blood top tumor clonotypes peaked at 2 weeks post-radiation.

Clones were read by immunoSEQ multiplex PCR, and TCRdb kept only the in-frame ones, dropping some. In the table there are some 150,000 clones, around four fifths of which are singletons. The time point is: baseline pretreatment blood. Treatment: 15 Gy SBRT to primary tumor, nephrectomy 4 weeks later. After SBRT, blood was collected at 2 and 4 weeks, plus baseline. The tumor was a clear cell renal cell carcinoma. The sequences come from blood, collected from a patient whose treatment included radiotherapy and nephrectomy. The sequence derives from a woman aged 45-59 years with renal cell carcinoma.

CDR3 region: CASSRGYTEAFF. CDR3 DNA: TGTGCCAGTAGTCGGGGGTACACTGAAGCTTTCTTT. This chain uses TRBV19 with TRBJ1-1; D may be TRBD1 (5 bases). Germline lookup yields CDR1 LNHDA and CDR2 SQIVND (reference sequence). V lost 5 bases to trimming and J lost 3 bases, with 7 bases between them. The CDR3 covers 12 residues.